The entry below gives a single TCR beta chain sequence along with its context. What it recognizes is unknown. TCRdb redid the calling of the 5' RACE reads with MiXCR, one entry per CDR3 protein. The data show about 100,000 distinct CDR3 sequences, approximately 10% seen once. The data are from a study of early T cells in non-severe SARS-CoV-2 infection. Turning to the study itself: The chains were unpaired, and the sequenced material was bulk RNA from unsorted whole blood. Overall study results and limits: Reliance on VDJdb matching favored anti-spike CD8 responses; private and CD4 specificities were missed.

The receptor comes from an adult who was a healthcare worker with PCR-confirmed SARS-CoV-2 infection or an uninfected control (not recorded which). Sample: whole blood.

CDR3 in amino acids: CASSQRGQPQHF. The CDR3, as DNA: TGTGCCAGCAGTCAGAGGGGTCAGCCCCAGCATTTT. V usage is TRBV6-2 or TRBV6-3 and J usage is TRBJ1-5, with D possibly being TRBD1 (5 bases). The CDR3 has 12 residues. The V gene lost 5 bases and the J gene lost 6 bases, with 8 bases spanning the gap. The V gene's germline CDR1 is MNHEY and CDR2 SVGEGT.